This T cell receptor (beta chain) was sequenced for a study of shared clonotypes between healthy human individuals. Sequencing was performed with immunoSEQ multiplex PCR; in TCRdb, only in-frame clones are kept and a portion is missing. The sample has over a million clones; approximately 78% are singletons. The CDR3 contains 11 residues. V lost 0 bases and J lost 9, with 3 bases in between. CDR1 is GTSNPN, CDR2 SVGIG, per germline (reference sequence). A split of CD4+ cells into CD45RA+ naive and CD45RA-negative memory subsets was performed. Sequences were obtained from memory CD4+ T cells from PBMCs. As for subset: CD45RA-negative fraction. This TCR derives from a man aged 18 to 30 in good health. Some clones in this sample may be carry-over from other donors' samples. This chain links TRBV30 with TRBJ1-6; D ambiguous. The CDR3 nucleotides read TGTGCCTGGAGTGTTAGTTCACCCCTCCACTTT. Protein: CAWSVSSPLHF.